This T cell receptor beta chain is from a study of shared clonotypes between healthy human individuals. Study background: Per-donor plates numbered three CD4 naive, three CD4 memory, two CD8 naive and one CD8 memory.

Naive CD8 cells lacked CD45RO and underwent positive selection for CCR7, leaving out terminally differentiated effector memory CD45RA+ cells. With 0 bases removed from V and 0 bases from J, the gap between germline ends came to 10 bases. Germline lookup yields CDR1 SGDLS and CDR2 YYNGEE. The CDR3 consists of 16 residues. Clones were sequenced by immunoSEQ multiplex PCR, and TCRdb holds only the in-frame ones, with some missing. The sample lists more than 600,000 clones, about 92% seen once, with 20% to 25% in the top ten. This TCR came from a young man in good health. The genes are TRBV9 and TRBJ1-3; D gene unclear. Input material: naive CD8+ T cells sorted from blood. The CDR3 region has the DNA TGTGCCAGCAGCGTAGGTTCCGGGATCTCTGGAAACACCATATATTTT. Its protein product is CASSVGSGISGNTIYF.